This TCR beta chain came from a study of CD8+CD57+ T cells in acquired aplastic anemia (dated by TCRdb to 2017 to 2018). About the full investigation: A mean of around 3.3 ug of DNA, ranging from about 0.2 to 27.4 ug, was extracted from sorted CD4+ and CD8+ cells. An average of around 10 million reads for CD4+ cells and roughly 12 million reads for CD8+ cells was obtained from healthy donor samples.

Genomic DNA was used as template for profiling of TCR beta VDJ combinations and CDR3 sequences. An Illumina HiSeq 2000 was the platform used for TCR repertoire sequencing. In the original analysis: Repertoires were assessed using TRBV/TRBJ rearrangement plots, CDR3 size and DJ length profiles, and Simpson's diversity index. The most abundant DNA sequence in the deep sequencing data was defined as the immunodominant clone. CDR3 amino acid sequences were checked for sharing across subjects and were also compared against the VDJdb database and published repertoires. Clones were called with MiXCR by TCRdb after fastp trimmed the public reads at Q25, and only in-frame beta chains were retained. Rows with one shared CDR3 protein collapse into an entry with the most common genes and DNA. The V and J calls here are based on TCRdb, not the publication. In all, the sample holds hundreds of thousands of distinct CDR3 sequences, and under 80% of those were seen once. 4% of the sample belongs to the ten largest clones.

What the authors observed across the whole study: Although 25 to 30 CD8+ CDR3 sequences were shared by patients and controls, these sequences appeared highly expressed in patients and within the immunodominant clones of patients. No significant difference in CD8+ Simpson's diversity was found between patients and healthy controls (P=0.060).

TCR repertoires of sorted CD4+ and CD8+ blood T cells from severe aplastic anemia patients and healthy subjects were deep-sequenced in the study. Ficoll-Paque density gradient centrifugation was used to isolate peripheral blood mononuclear cells. CD4+ and CD8+ T cells were sorted by FACS or magnetic beads before DNA extraction. The CDR3 contains 14 residues, cysteine and phenylalanine counted. Here the CDR3 DNA is all that survives: 42 bases in frame from base 1. Trimming accounts for 4 bases at V and 3 bases at J, while the number of junction bases matched to no gene is 5. CDR1 and CDR2 are drawn from the germline V gene: SGHRS, YFSETQ. On this clonotype: No cognate antigen has been identified for it. Per-nucleotide qualities are absent, and no much larger clonotype sits a single base away.

The rearrangement joined TRBV5-1 to TRBJ2-7; TRBD2 lines up with 9 middle nucleotides. Sample: sorted CD4+, CD8+, or CD8+CD57+ T cells (not recorded which) from PBMCs. The TCR comes from a human donor in good health, serving as a control. The CDR3 sequence is CASSQAGGNYEQYF. The nucleotide sequence is TGCGCCAGCAGCCAGGCGGGAGGGAACTACGAGCAGTACTTC. The full variable domain, with segments outside the CDR3 supplied by the reference TRBV5-1 and TRBJ2-7 proteins, appears as KAGVTQTPRYLIKTRGQQVTLSCSPISGHRSVSWYQQTPGQGLQFLFEYFSETQRNKGNFPGRFSGRQFSNSRSEMNVSTLELGDSALYLCASSQAGGNYEQYFGPGTRLTVT.